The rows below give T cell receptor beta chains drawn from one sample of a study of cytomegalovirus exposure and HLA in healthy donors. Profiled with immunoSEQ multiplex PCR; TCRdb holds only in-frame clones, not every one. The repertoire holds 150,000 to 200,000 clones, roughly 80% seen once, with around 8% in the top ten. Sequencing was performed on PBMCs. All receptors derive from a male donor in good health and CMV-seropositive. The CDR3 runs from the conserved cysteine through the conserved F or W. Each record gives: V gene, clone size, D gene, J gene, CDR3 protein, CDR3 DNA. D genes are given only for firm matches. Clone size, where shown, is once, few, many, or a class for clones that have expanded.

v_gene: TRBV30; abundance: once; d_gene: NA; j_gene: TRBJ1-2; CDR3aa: CAWSSGFGYGYTF; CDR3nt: TGTGCCTGGAGTTCAGGTTTTGGCTATGGCTACACCTTC
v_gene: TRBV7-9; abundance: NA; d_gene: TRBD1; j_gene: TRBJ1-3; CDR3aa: CASSGGGTAGNTIYF; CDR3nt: TGTGCCAGCAGCGGAGGAGGGACAGCTGGAAACACCATATATTTT
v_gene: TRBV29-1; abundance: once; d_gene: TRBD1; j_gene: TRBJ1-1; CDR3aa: CSVDRGRNTEAFF; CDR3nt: TGCAGCGTGGACAGGGGCCGGAACACTGAAGCTTTCTTT
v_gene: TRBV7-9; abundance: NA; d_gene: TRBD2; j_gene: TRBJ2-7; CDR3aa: CASSALAGGRRYF; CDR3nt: TGTGCCAGCAGCGCGTTAGCGGGAGGGCGAAGGTACTTC
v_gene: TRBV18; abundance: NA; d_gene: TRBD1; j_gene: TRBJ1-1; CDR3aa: CASSLAGTGNTEAFF; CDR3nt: TGTGCCAGCTCACTTGCCGGGACAGGGAACACTGAAGCTTTCTTT
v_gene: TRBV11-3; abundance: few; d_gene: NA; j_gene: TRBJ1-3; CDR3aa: CASSLSRGRVDSGNTIYF; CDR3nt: TGTGCCAGCAGCTTATCGCGGGGCAGGGTCGACTCTGGAAACACCATATATTTT
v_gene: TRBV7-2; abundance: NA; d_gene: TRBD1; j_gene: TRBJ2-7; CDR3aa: CASSLVSSGTGGNEQYF; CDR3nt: TGTGCCAGCAGCTTAGTTTCTTCCGGGACAGGGGGTAACGAGCAGTACTTC
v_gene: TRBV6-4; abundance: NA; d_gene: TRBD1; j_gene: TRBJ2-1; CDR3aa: CASSDWGTGSYNEQFF; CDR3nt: TGTGCCAGCAGTGACTGGGGGACAGGGTCCTACAATGAGCAGTTCTTC
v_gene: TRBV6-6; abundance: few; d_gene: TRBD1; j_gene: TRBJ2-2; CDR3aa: CASSPGTGYTGELFF; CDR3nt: TGTGCCAGCAGCCCCGGGACAGGGTACACCGGGGAGCTGTTTTTT
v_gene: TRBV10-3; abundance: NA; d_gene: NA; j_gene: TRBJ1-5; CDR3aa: CAISESDQPQHF; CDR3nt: TGTGCCATCAGTGAGAGCGATCAGCCCCAGCATTTT
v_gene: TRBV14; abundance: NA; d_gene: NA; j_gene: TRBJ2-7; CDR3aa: CASSQRLSVPARQYEQYF; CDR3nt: TGTGCCAGCAGCCAAAGACTATCCGTCCCTGCGCGGCAATACGAGCAGTACTTC
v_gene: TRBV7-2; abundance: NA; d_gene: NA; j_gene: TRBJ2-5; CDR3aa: CASSLPGVETQYF; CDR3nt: TGTGCCAGCAGCTTGCCAGGGGTGGAGACCCAGTACTTC
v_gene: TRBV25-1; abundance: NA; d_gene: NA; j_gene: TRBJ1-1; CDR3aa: CASGGGGAFF; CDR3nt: TGTGCCAGCGGGGGGGGAGGAGCTTTCTTT
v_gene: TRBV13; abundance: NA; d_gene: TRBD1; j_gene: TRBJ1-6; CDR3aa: CASSFWDRNSPLHF; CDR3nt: TGTGCCAGCAGCTTCTGGGACAGGAATTCACCCCTCCACTTT
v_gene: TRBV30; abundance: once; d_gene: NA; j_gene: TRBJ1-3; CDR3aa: CAWGGSSGNTIYF; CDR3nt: TGTGCCTGGGGGGGGTCCTCTGGAAACACCATATATTTT
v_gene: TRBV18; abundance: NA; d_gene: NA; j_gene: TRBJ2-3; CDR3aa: CASSPLGSSGADTQYF; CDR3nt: TGTGCCAGCTCACCACTGGGCTCCTCGGGGGCAGATACGCAGTATTTT
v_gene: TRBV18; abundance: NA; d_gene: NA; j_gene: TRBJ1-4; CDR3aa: CASSPRQVNEKLFF; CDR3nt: TGTGCCAGCTCACCGAGACAGGTTAATGAAAAACTGTTTTTT
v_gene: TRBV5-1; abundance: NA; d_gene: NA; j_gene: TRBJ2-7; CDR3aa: CASSPYGSLYEQYF; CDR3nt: TGCGCCAGCAGCCCATACGGTTCCCTATACGAGCAGTACTTC
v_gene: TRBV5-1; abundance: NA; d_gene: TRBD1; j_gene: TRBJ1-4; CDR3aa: CASSFRPPGQGAANEKLFF; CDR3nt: TGCGCCAGCAGCTTCCGACCCCCGGGACAGGGGGCAGCTAATGAAAAACTGTTTTTT
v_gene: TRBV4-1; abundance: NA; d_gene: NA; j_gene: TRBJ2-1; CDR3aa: CASSQEMEFSYNEQFF; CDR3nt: TGCGCCAGCAGCCAAGAGATGGAGTTCTCCTACAATGAGCAGTTCTTC
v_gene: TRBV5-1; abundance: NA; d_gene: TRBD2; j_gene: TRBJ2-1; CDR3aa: CASSLRLAGVNNEQFF; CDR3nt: TGCGCCAGCAGCTTGAGGTTAGCGGGAGTTAACAATGAGCAGTTCTTC
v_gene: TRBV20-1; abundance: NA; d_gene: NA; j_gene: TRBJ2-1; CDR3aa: CSARQTMTQFF; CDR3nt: TGCAGTGCTCGACAGACAATGACGCAGTTCTTC
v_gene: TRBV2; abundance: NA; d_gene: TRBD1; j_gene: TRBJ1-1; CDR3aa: CASMGQPDTEAFF; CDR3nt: TGTGCCAGCATGGGACAGCCCGACACTGAAGCTTTCTTT
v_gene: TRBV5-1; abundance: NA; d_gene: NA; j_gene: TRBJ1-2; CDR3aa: CASSLIEGTGGYTF; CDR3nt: TGCGCCAGCAGCTTGATTGAGGGTACGGGTGGCTACACCTTC
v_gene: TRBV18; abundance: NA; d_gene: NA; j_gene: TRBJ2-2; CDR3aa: CASSSGPGDDTGELFF; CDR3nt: TGTGCCAGCTCAAGTGGGCCAGGGGATGACACCGGGGAGCTGTTTTTT
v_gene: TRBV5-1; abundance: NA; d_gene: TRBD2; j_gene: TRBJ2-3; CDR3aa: CASSLELRGAADTQYF; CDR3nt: TGCGCCAGCAGCTTGGAGTTGCGGGGGGCGGCAGATACGCAGTATTTT
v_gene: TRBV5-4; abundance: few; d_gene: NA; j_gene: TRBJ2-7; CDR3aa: CASSHPRDTTYEQYF; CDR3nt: TGTGCCAGCAGTCACCCCCGGGACACCACCTACGAGCAGTACTTC
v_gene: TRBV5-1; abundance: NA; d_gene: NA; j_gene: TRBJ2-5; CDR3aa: CASSLNGEEETQYF; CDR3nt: TGCGCCAGCAGCTTGAACGGTGAGGAAGAGACCCAGTACTTC
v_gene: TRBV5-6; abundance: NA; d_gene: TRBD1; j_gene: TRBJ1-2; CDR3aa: CASRETGKNYGYTF; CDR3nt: TGTGCCAGCAGGGAGACAGGGAAGAATTATGGCTACACCTTC
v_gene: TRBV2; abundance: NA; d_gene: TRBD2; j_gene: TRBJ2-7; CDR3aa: CASRGLAGDYEQYF; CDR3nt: TGTGCCTCCAGGGGACTAGCGGGAGATTACGAGCAGTACTTC
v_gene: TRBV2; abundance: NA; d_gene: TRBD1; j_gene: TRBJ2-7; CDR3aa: CASRPGTVYEQYF; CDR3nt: TGTGCCAGCAGGCCCGGGACAGTCTACGAGCAGTACTTC
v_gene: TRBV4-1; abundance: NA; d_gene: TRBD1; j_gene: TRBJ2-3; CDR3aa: CASSPQGAPSTDTQYF; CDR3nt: TGCGCCAGCAGCCCACAGGGGGCCCCTAGCACAGATACGCAGTATTTT